The 27 T cell receptor beta chains presented below share a single source sample, sequenced in a study of T cell responses to AZD1222 COVID-19 vaccine. The repertoire was sequenced with immunoSEQ multiplex PCR; TCRdb's copy has only in-frame clones and lacks some. The repertoire holds roughly 120,000 clones, with roughly 91% as singletons. The sample here was peripheral blood, taken 28 days after the second AZD1222 dose. These receptors were taken from an adult who received the AZD1222 COVID-19 vaccine.

The rearrangement uses TRBV30 and TRBJ2-2; the D is unclear. Per the germline V gene, CDR1 is GTSNPN and CDR2 is SVGIG (reference sequence). The CDR3 totals 14 residues. V gave up 5 bases and J gave up 1 base, with 11 bases separating them. The CDR3 coding sequence is TGTGCCTGGGATAAAAACAGGAACACCGGGGAGCTGTTTTTT. This sequence encodes CAWDKNRNTGELFF.

The chain uses TRBV5-1 and TRBJ2-7; a possible D gene is TRBD2 (6 bases). V lost 0 bases, J lost 6 bases, and 16 bases lay in between. This CDR3 region has 15 residues. Germline CDR1 is SGHRS and CDR2 is YFSETQ. CDR3 coding DNA: TGCGCCAGCAGCTTGGCATCCCTAGCGTCGGGCGAGCAGTACTTC. Translating gives CASSLASLASGEQYF.

V usage is TRBV19 and J usage is TRBJ2-2, with 7 bases identical to TRBD2. This CDR3 contains 15 residues. The germline CDR1 and CDR2 sequences are LNHDA and SQIVND (reference sequence). With 3 bases clipped from V and 6 bases from J, the junction kept 7 bases outside the gene matches. CDR3 coding DNA: TGTGCCAGTAGTATGGATAGCGGGTGGTCCGGGGAGCTGTTTTTT. This gives the protein CASSMDSGWSGELFF.

This clone has only one observation. The chain links TRBV5-6 to TRBJ2-3; possibly TRBD2 for D (6 bases). CDR1 and CDR2 (germline): SGHDT, YYEEEE. V was clipped by 3 bases and J by 2 bases, with 19 bases between them. The CDR3 totals 17 residues. The DNA of the CDR3 is TGTGCCAGCAGCTCCTGGGGAGGCGGAACTCTCACAGATACGCAGTATTTT. This gives the protein CASSSWGGGTLTDTQYF.

This clone was recorded only once. The rearrangement links TRBV7-8 to TRBJ2-7, with D perhaps matching TRBD2 (5 bases). Germline CDR1 and CDR2: SGHVS and FQNEAQ. Trimming pared 5 bases from V and 6 bases from J, leaving 14 bases between. The CDR3 is 13 amino acids. The CDR3 DNA follows: TGTGCCAGCAGCCCCGGGAAGAAACGCGAGCAGTACTTC. This gives the protein CASSPGKKREQYF. The full variable domain, rest sourced from reference TRBV7-8 and TRBJ2-7, is GAGVSQSPRYKVAKRGQDVALRCDPISGHVSLFWYQQALGQGPEFLTYFQNEAQLDKSGLPSDRFFAERPEGSVSTLKIQRTQQEDSAVYLCASSPGKKREQYFGPGTRLTVT.

This clone has more than one count but fewer than ten. The DNA for the CDR3 is TGTGCCAGCAGCGTAGGTTCTAGCGGGGGGGCGGTCCGGGATACGCAGTATTTT. Protein product: CASSVGSSGGAVRDTQYF. The rearrangement links TRBV9 to TRBJ2-3, with 12 bases that match TRBD2. This CDR3 spans 18 amino acids. CDR1 is SGDLS, CDR2 YYNGEE, per germline. J lost 6 bases, V lost 0 bases, and 11 bases had no gene match.

V is TRBV27 and J is TRBJ1-2, with 9 positions matching TRBD1. Germline V gene data show CDR1 as MNHEY and CDR2 as SMNVEV (reference sequence). V gave up 2 bases and J gave up 7 bases; unmatched junction bases: 11. There are 16 residues in the CDR3. The CDR3 DNA sequence: TGTGCCAGCAGTTTAAGAACCGGGACAGGGCGCAGTGGCTACACCTTC. Its protein is CASSLRTGTGRSGYTF.

The chain joins TRBV24-1 to TRBJ2-1; D is unclear. CDR1 KGHDR and CDR2 SFDVKD come from the germline V gene. The ends were cut back, 4 bases at V and 6 bases at J, with 18 bases in the middle. CDR3 size: 16 residues. Here the CDR3 reads CATSDSDRHKGNEQFF. In nucleotides, the CDR3 is TGTGCCACCAGTGACAGCGACCGACATAAGGGCAATGAGCAGTTCTTC.

The genes are TRBV7-2 and TRBJ2-1, with unresolved D. Germline loops: CDR1 SGHTA, CDR2 FQGNSA. V dropped 5 bases and J dropped 7 bases, with 9 bases sitting between them. The CDR3 is 12 residues long. In nucleotides, the CDR3 is TGTGCCAGCAGCGCTGACGGAAATGAGCAGTTCTTC. Protein: CASSADGNEQFF. The full variable domain, in which reference TRBV7-2 and TRBJ2-1 provide the parts outside the CDR3, is GAGVSQSPSNKVTEKGKDVELRCDPISGHTALYWYRQSLGQGLEFLIYFQGNSAPDKSGLPSDRFSAERTGGSVSTLTIQRTQQEDSAVYLCASSADGNEQFFGPGTRLTVL.

The chain combines TRBV19 with TRBJ1-2; D ambiguous. This CDR3 contains 15 residues. The germline CDR1 and CDR2 sequences are LNHDA and SQIVND (reference sequence). V was clipped by 1 base and J by 5 bases, with 14 bases between them. The chain's CDR3 is CASSIGGTLLYGYTF. The CDR3 bases are TGTGCCAGTAGTATAGGGGGAACCCTATTATATGGCTACACCTTC. Looking up the rest from reference TRBV19 and TRBJ1-2 gives the full variable domain: DGGITQSPKYLFRKEGQNVTLSCEQNLNHDAMYWYRQDPGQGLRLIYYSQIVNDFQKGDIAEGYSVSREKKESFPLTVTSAQKNPTAFYLCASSIGGTLLYGYTFGSGTRLTVV.

The J gene is TRBJ2-3, the V gene TRBV28; 8 bases line up with TRBD1. J lost 3 bases, V lost 6 bases, and 11 bases had no gene match. The V gene's germline CDR1 is MDHEN and CDR2 SYDVKM. The CDR3 has 16 residues. CDR3 bases: TGTGCCAGCAGCCCTGACAGGGGAACAGGGACAGATACGCAGTATTTT. Translated, it gives CASSPDRGTGTDTQYF.

This clone was recorded only once. In DNA form, the CDR3 reads TGTGCCAGCGGAATGGGACAGGGGGAGGCCACAGATACGCAGTATTTT. Its protein product is CASGMGQGEATDTQYF. The rearrangement joins TRBV6-4 to TRBJ2-3, with TRBD1 identical over 11 bases. This CDR3 contains 16 residues. Germline V gene data show CDR1 as MRHNA and CDR2 as SNTAGT. The junction had 9 bases not matched to a gene; V was cut back by 8 bases and J by 2 bases.

This chain connects TRBV5-6 to TRBJ1-2; D may be TRBD1 (5 bases). V shed 1 base and J shed 3 bases, with 13 bases lying between them. The CDR3 is 15 residues long. Germline CDR1 is SGHDT and CDR2 is YYEEEE. The DNA for the CDR3 is TGTGCCAGCAGCTTGACGGCAGGGAGTTACTATGGCTACACCTTC. This gives the protein CASSLTAGSYYGYTF.

There are a few counts of this clone. This chain joins TRBV30 and TRBJ1-2; no reliable D call. The ends were cut back, 3 bases at V and 0 bases at J, with 17 bases in the middle. There are 16 residues in the CDR3. In germline, CDR1 is GTSNPN, CDR2 SVGIG (reference sequence). The CDR3 is CAWSPTFPPANYGYTF. The CDR3 DNA reads TGTGCCTGGAGCCCCACATTTCCGCCAGCTAACTATGGCTACACCTTC.

The rearrangement uses TRBV7-2 and TRBJ2-7, with 9 bases aligning to TRBD2. CDR3 size: 15 residues. Germline CDR1 is SGHTA and CDR2 is FQGNSA. V lost 8 bases, J lost 1 base, and 9 bases stayed unmatched. The CDR3 spells CASGGLGLASYEQYF. DNA for the CDR3: TGTGCCAGCGGCGGCCTGGGACTAGCATCCTACGAGCAGTACTTC.

About this clone: The sample contains more than one DNA sequence encoding this CDR3. The chain employs TRBV28 and TRBJ1-2; D is unclear. V was clipped by 6 bases and J by 2 bases, with 7 bases between them. Germline-derived CDR1 and CDR2 are MDHEN and SYDVKM. CDR3 length equals 12 residues. The CDR3 DNA reads as TGTGCCAGCAGCCCCGGGAACTATGGCTACACCTTC. This translates into CASSPGNYGYTF.

The chain employs TRBV6-2 or TRBV6-3 and TRBJ1-2; no clear D. The V gene's germline CDR1 is MNHEY and CDR2 SVGEGT. The CDR3 has 15 amino acids. Trimming took off 1 base at V and 0 bases at J, with 9 bases between the two ends. Here the CDR3 DNA reads TGTGCCAGCAGTTACTTGACTGGAGCTAACTATGGCTACACCTTC. Its protein is CASSYLTGANYGYTF.

This rearrangement joins TRBV4-2 to TRBJ2-7; 11 nucleotides line up with TRBD1. The CDR3 is made up of 14 amino acids. The germline V gene has CDR1 LGHNA and CDR2 YNFKEQ. The V gene end was trimmed by 5 bases and the J gene end by 3 bases; junction bases not matched to a gene: 3. Here the CDR3 reads CASSVGQGVYEQYF. CDR3 bases: TGTGCCAGCAGCGTGGGACAGGGGGTCTACGAGCAGTACTTC.

The rearrangement links TRBV6-5 to TRBJ1-1, with a possible D match to TRBD1 (6 bases). Per the germline V gene, CDR1 is MNHEY and CDR2 is SVGAGI. Trimming left V 2 bases short and J 5 bases short, with 12 bases between. The CDR3 loop spans 14 amino acids. The CDR3 loop reads CASSYGGPSTEAFF. The CDR3 DNA sequence: TGTGCCAGCAGTTACGGGGGGCCCTCTACTGAAGCTTTCTTT.

V is TRBV19 and J is TRBJ2-2; no firm D call. This CDR3 spans 13 amino acids. Germline values: CDR1 LNHDA, CDR2 SQIVND (reference sequence). Deletions cut 7 bases from V and 1 base from J, with 7 bases between. The CDR3 loop reads CASNRVNTGELFF. The CDR3 DNA sequence: TGTGCCAGTAACCGGGTGAACACCGGGGAGCTGTTTTTT.

The chain joins TRBV30 to TRBJ1-1; 8 bases map to TRBD1. Germline V gives CDR1 GTSNPN, CDR2 SVGIG (reference sequence). The CDR3 totals 14 residues. V was clipped by 2 bases and J by 5 bases; unmatched bases: 7. Here the CDR3 reads CAWSLSDRGTEAFF. The CDR3 bases are TGTGCCTGGAGTTTAAGTGACAGGGGTACTGAAGCTTTCTTT.

V usage is TRBV9 and J usage is TRBJ1-6; D remains ambiguous. Looked up from germline, CDR1 is SGDLS and CDR2 is YYNGEE. Deletions cut 6 bases from V and 0 bases from J, with 7 bases between. The CDR3 spans 14 residues. CDR3 protein: CASTGSSYNSPLHF. CDR3 in DNA: TGTGCCAGCACCGGGAGCTCCTATAATTCACCCCTCCACTTT.

This clone has only a few counts. The chain is built from TRBV10-3 and TRBJ1-5; D unresolved. The CDR3 has 12 amino acids. Germline values: CDR1 ENHRY, CDR2 SYGVKD. The V end was cut by 5 bases, the J end by 7 bases, with 9 bases between. The CDR3, as DNA: TGTGCCATCAGTTATGGGCAACAGCCCCAGCATTTT. Translating it yields CAISYGQQPQHF.

The gene calls are TRBV7-2 and TRBJ1-3; D perhaps matches TRBD1 (6 bases). In germline, CDR1 is SGHTA, CDR2 FQGNSA. This CDR3 comprises 15 residues. V dropped 0 bases and J dropped 4 bases, with 10 bases sitting between them. This CDR3 is CASSLAAGVGNTIYF. Here the CDR3 DNA reads TGTGCCAGCAGCTTAGCAGCAGGGGTAGGAAACACCATATATTTT.

The V call is TRBV6-5, the J call TRBJ1-2; a possible D gene is TRBD1 (6 bases). This CDR3 is built from 16 residues. V lost 4 bases and J lost 2, with 17 bases in between. Per germline, CDR1 MNHEY and CDR2 SVGAGI. The CDR3 DNA sequence: TGTGCCAGCAGTTTGCGACAGGCGAAGAAAAACTATGGCTACACCTTC. Amino acids: CASSLRQAKKNYGYTF.

The rearrangement uses TRBV6-2 or TRBV6-3 and TRBJ2-5; 7 nucleotides agree with TRBD1. Losses at the gene ends were 5 bases for V and 5 bases for J; bases not matched to a gene: 11. The V gene's germline CDR1 is MNHEY and CDR2 SVGEGT. This CDR3 is built from 15 residues. The DNA for the CDR3 is TGTGCCAGCAGTCCCCCCCAACAGGGGCCGGAGACCCAGTACTTC. Its translation: CASSPPQQGPETQYF.

V is TRBV5-1 and J is TRBJ2-7; D possibly uses TRBD1 or TRBD2 (5 bases each). Trimming left V 0 bases short and J 4 bases short, with 14 bases between. Germline loops: CDR1 SGHRS, CDR2 YFSETQ. There are 15 residues in the CDR3. The chain's CDR3 is CASSLAGSSAYEQYF. The CDR3 DNA is TGCGCCAGCAGCTTGGCAGGGAGTTCGGCGTACGAGCAGTACTTC.